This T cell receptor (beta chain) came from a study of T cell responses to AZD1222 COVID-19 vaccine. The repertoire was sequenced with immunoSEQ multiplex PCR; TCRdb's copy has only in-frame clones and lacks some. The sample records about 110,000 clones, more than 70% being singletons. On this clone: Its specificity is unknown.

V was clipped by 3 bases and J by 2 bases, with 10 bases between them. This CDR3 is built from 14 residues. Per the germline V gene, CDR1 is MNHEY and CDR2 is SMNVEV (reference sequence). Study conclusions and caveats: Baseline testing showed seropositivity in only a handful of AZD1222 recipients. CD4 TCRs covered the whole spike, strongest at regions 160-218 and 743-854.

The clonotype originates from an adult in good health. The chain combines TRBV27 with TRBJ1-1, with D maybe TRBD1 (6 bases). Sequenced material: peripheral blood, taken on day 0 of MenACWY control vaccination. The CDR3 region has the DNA TGTGCCAGCAGTTTTGGGGGCAGAAACACTGAAGCTTTCTTT. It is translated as CASSFGGRNTEAFF.